Listed below are T cell receptor beta chains from one sample, sequenced in a study of preoperative IRX-2 immunotherapy in early breast cancer. Assay used: immunoSEQ multiplex PCR; TCRdb lists only in-frame clones, some missing. The table records more than 6,500 clones, around 80% of them present only once. The specimen was tumor tissue, collected after IRX-2 immunotherapy. The receptors shown here come from a human donor with breast cancer. Both conserved end residues are part of each CDR3.

cdr3_aa j_call v_call
CASGKASTDTQYF TRBJ2-3 TRBV7-2
CASTPGTVFSPLHF TRBJ1-6 TRBV19
CASSLDNRNQPQHF TRBJ1-5 TRBV19
CASSLQGTRSYNEQFF TRBJ2-1 TRBV11-3
CASSLGTSGAGELFF TRBJ2-2 TRBV5-1
CASSPDRSYNEQFF TRBJ2-1 TRBV19
CASSFQGTQETQYF TRBJ2-5 TRBV11-1
CASSLTGTDYGYTF TRBJ1-2 TRBV4-1
CAWSWGTAYEQYF TRBJ2-7 TRBV30
CASSLEGENAEAFF TRBJ1-1 TRBV11-3
CASSFLAGLPQETQYF TRBJ2-5 TRBV11-3
CASSLHSGLEKLFF TRBJ1-4 TRBV6-8
CASSPGRAYEQYF TRBJ2-7 TRBV18
CASSQGGGRQPQHF TRBJ1-5 TRBV18
CASSPQPGLATDTQYF TRBJ2-3 TRBV11-3
CAISGRTGPGELFF TRBJ2-2 TRBV6-8
CASSEVQKETQYF TRBJ2-5 TRBV10-1
CASTSLGLGRDEQFF TRBJ2-1 TRBV19
CASSPAIKDGYTF TRBJ1-2 TRBV18
CASSHIFGTTDNEKLFF TRBJ1-4 TRBV1
CASSSREEGWSETQYF TRBJ2-5 TRBV11-3
CASSWGSSGNTIYF TRBJ1-3 TRBV6-8
CASSILDIQPQHF TRBJ1-5 TRBV19
CASSPSGQIPNSPLHF TRBJ1-6 TRBV11-3
CASSPMEGNTEAFF TRBJ1-1 TRBV11-3
CASSYGGKGSYEQYF TRBJ2-7 TRBV6-8
CAISVAGKNYGYTF TRBJ1-2 TRBV6-8
CASSATSGGRGTQYF TRBJ2-3 TRBV10-2
CASSLGWPEAFF TRBJ1-1 TRBV28
CASSYSLMLGGSSYNSPLHF TRBJ1-6 TRBV6-8
CASSFRTGRNYGYTF TRBJ1-2 TRBV11-3
CASRAGGSGANVLTF TRBJ2-6 TRBV6-8
CASRTTGGSYEQYF TRBJ2-7 TRBV6-4
CASSRRTANYNEQFF TRBJ2-1 TRBV11-3
CASSISHGQLTEAFF TRBJ1-1 TRBV19
CASSENYEQYF TRBJ2-7 TRBV6-7
CASSPITESNQPQHF TRBJ1-5 TRBV28
CASRTVSVNGYTF TRBJ1-2 TRBV6-8
CASSLGTANTEAFF TRBJ1-1 TRBV5-1
CASSTLTNEKLFF TRBJ1-4 TRBV7-1
CASRRRSEAFF TRBJ1-1 TRBV19
CATADRGRGGYF TRBJ2-7 TRBV12-5
CAWSEQNQPQHF TRBJ1-5 TRBV30
CAWSDHRGLLEKLFF TRBJ1-4 TRBV30
CASRVGHNTGELFF TRBJ2-2 TRBV6-8
CASSLGQGLYEQYF TRBJ2-7 TRBV11-3
CASSPRVDYEQYF TRBJ2-7 TRBV18